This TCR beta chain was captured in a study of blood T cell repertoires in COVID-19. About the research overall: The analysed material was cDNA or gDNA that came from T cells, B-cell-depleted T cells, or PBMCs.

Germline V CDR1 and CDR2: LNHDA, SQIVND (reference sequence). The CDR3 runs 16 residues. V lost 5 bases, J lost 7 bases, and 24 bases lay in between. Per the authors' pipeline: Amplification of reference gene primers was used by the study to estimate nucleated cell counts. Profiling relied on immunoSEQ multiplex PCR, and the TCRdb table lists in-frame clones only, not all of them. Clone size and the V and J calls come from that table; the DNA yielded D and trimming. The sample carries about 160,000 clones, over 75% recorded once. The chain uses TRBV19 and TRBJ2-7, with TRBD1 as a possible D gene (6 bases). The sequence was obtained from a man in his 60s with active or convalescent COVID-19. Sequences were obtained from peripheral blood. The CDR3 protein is CASSFRQATSYGEQYF. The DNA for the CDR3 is TGTGCCAGTAGTTTTCGACAGGCCACGTCCTATGGGGAGCAGTACTTC. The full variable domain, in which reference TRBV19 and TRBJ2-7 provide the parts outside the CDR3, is DGGITQSPKYLFRKEGQNVTLSCEQNLNHDAMYWYRQDPGQGLRLIYYSQIVNDFQKGDIAEGYSVSREKKESFPLTVTSAQKNPTAFYLCASSFRQATSYGEQYFGPGTRLTVT.